This T cell receptor beta chain was sequenced in a study of blood T cell repertoires in COVID-19. About the study: Acute and convalescent COVID-19 samples came from the United States, Italy and Spain. T cells, B-cell-depleted T cells, or PBMCs provided the cDNA or gDNA that served as material.

Germline-derived CDR1 and CDR2 are MNHNY and SVGAGI (reference sequence). Losses at the gene ends were 5 bases for V and 8 bases for J; bases not matched to a gene: 6. This CDR3 has 14 residues. Per the authors' pipeline: Estimated nucleated cell counts came from reference gene primer amplification. Sequenced by immunoSEQ multiplex PCR; TCRdb stores in-frame clones only, minus some. That table supplies the V and J calls and clone size; D and trimming were determined from the DNA. The profile covers fewer than 80,000 clones, with more than 75% appearing a single time and around 20% taken by the ten largest.

The chain recombines TRBV6-6 with TRBJ1-4, with 9 bases identical to TRBD1. The receptor was derived from a human donor in a cohort sampled during active COVID-19. The sequencing sample was made of peripheral blood. CDR3 nucleotide sequence: TGTGCCAGCAGTCAAGGACAGGGGAACGAAAAACTGTTTTTT. This sequence encodes CASSQGQGNEKLFF.